Listed here are 16 T cell receptor beta chains from one sample, sequenced in a study of technical replicates of blood from a handful of donors. Produced via immunoSEQ multiplex PCR; TCRdb's table is partial and in-frame only. Here the sample spans about 85,000 clones, about 93% being singletons. The sequenced sample was T cells isolated from PBMCs. These receptors originate from a human donor in good health.

Concerning this clone itself: The same CDR3 arises from other DNA sequences in this sample as well. The chain couples TRBV7-8 to TRBJ2-1; 7 bases map to TRBD2. CDR3 length: 15 amino acids. CDR1 is SGHVS and CDR2 is FQNEAQ in the germline V gene. Trimming cost V 2 bases and J 4 bases; bases outside gene matches: 5. CDR3 loop: CASSLPSGRYNEQFF. CDR3 nucleotide sequence: TGTGCCAGCAGCTTACCTAGCGGAAGATACAATGAGCAGTTCTTC.

The rearrangement uses TRBV7-9 and TRBJ2-5, with 9 bases lining up with TRBD2. CDR3 length: 14 amino acids. V lost 8 bases and J lost 3; bases outside the gene matches: 7. From germline, CDR1 is SEHNR and CDR2 FQNEAQ (reference sequence). For the CDR3, the DNA is TGTGCCAGCGGGGTTTTAGCGGGGGAAGAGACCCAGTACTTC. Amino acid sequence: CASGVLAGEETQYF.

The J gene is TRBJ2-7, the V gene TRBV28; 9 nucleotides agree with TRBD1. J gave up 4 bases and V 8 bases, and 9 bases lay outside the gene matches. The CDR3 contains 14 residues. Germline lookup yields CDR1 MDHEN and CDR2 SYDVKM. CDR3 nucleotides: TGTGCCAGCTATGGCCCGGGACAGGGTTACGAGCAGTACTTC. Protein sequence: CASYGPGQGYEQYF.

V is TRBV7-3 and J is TRBJ1-5, with 9 nucleotides matching TRBD1. The CDR3 runs 16 residues. V shed 4 bases, J shed 2 bases, and the junction held 6 bases outside the gene matches. Germline CDR1 reads SGHTA; CDR2 reads FQGTGA. CDR3 nucleotides: TGTGCCAGCAGCTCAAGTGGACAGGGGCGCAATCAGCCCCAGCATTTT. Its protein is CASSSSGQGRNQPQHF.

The chain uses TRBV5-4 and TRBJ2-7; no reliable D call. V lost 7 bases to trimming and J lost 2 bases, with 16 bases between them. This CDR3 has 14 amino acids. The V gene's germline CDR1 is SGHNT and CDR2 YYREEE (reference sequence). In nucleotides, the CDR3 is TGTGCCAGCGTAGGCCCCCACAGCCCCTACGAGCAGTACTTC. This translates into CASVGPHSPYEQYF. The full variable domain, its missing parts supplied by reference TRBV5-4 and TRBJ2-7, is ETGVTQSPTHLIKTRGQQVTLRCSSQSGHNTVSWYQQALGQGPQFIFQYYREEENGRGNFPPRFSGLQFPNYSSELNVNALELDDSALYLCASVGPHSPYEQYFGPGTRLTVT.

V usage is TRBV6-1 and J usage is TRBJ1-1, with D unclear. V gave up 2 bases and J gave up 4 bases, with 2 bases separating them. CDR1 is MNHNS and CDR2 is SASEGT in the germline V gene. The CDR3 is 11 residues long. The CDR3 loop reads CASSERTEAFF. Written as DNA, the CDR3 is TGTGCCAGCAGTGAACGCACTGAAGCTTTCTTT.

V usage is TRBV2 and J usage is TRBJ1-4; 7 bases match TRBD1. The CDR3 extends over 15 amino acids. V lost 6 bases to trimming and J lost 6 bases; unmatched junction nucleotides: 10. Germline loops: CDR1 SNHLY, CDR2 FYNNEI. The CDR3 region has the DNA TGTGCCAGCAGCCAATTGGACAGGTCATATGAAAAACTGTTTTTT. The encoded protein is CASSQLDRSYEKLFF.

The chain is built from TRBV5-4 and TRBJ1-2; 10 bases line up with TRBD1. The ends lost 5 bases at V and 9 bases at J; junction bases unmatched: 13. Germline loops: CDR1 SGHNT, CDR2 YYREEE (reference sequence). CDR3 length equals 15 residues. This CDR3 reads CASRKSGTGDSSYTF. The CDR3 nucleotides are TGTGCCAGCAGAAAATCCGGGACAGGGGATTCTAGCTACACCTTC.

The CDR3 DNA follows: TGTGCCAGCAGTTACTCCGGACTAGAGCAGTTCTTC. Its translation is CASSYSGLEQFF. The rearrangement joins TRBV6-5 to TRBJ2-1, with D perhaps matching TRBD2 (6 bases). Trimming left V 0 bases short and J 10 bases short, with 7 bases between. The germline V gene encodes CDR1 MNHEY and CDR2 SVGAGI. This CDR3 is 12 amino acids long.

The chain uses TRBV7-3 and TRBJ2-3; unclear D gene. The CDR3 is made up of 12 amino acids. Germline lookup yields CDR1 SGHTA and CDR2 FQGTGA. The V gene lost 5 bases and the J gene lost 5 bases, with 8 bases spanning the gap. CDR3 region: CASSVPGDTQYF. The CDR3 coding sequence is TGTGCCAGCAGCGTACCCGGAGATACGCAGTATTTT.

V usage is TRBV11-3 and J usage is TRBJ1-1; weak D call: TRBD1 (6 bases). CDR3 length equals 15 residues. Germline V CDR1 and CDR2: SGHNT, YENEEA. V was clipped by 7 bases and J by 1 base, with 16 bases between them. DNA for the CDR3: TGTGCCAGCACCCCATCCGGACAGCCGAACACTGAAGCTTTCTTT. Residues: CASTPSGQPNTEAFF.

This chain uses TRBV30 with TRBJ2-5; D remains ambiguous. Trimming removed 2 bases at V and 1 base at J, with 5 bases between. The length of the CDR3 is 12 residues. The germline gives CDR1 GTSNPN, CDR2 SVGIG (reference sequence). The CDR3 protein is CAWSISQETQYF. The CDR3 DNA reads as TGTGCCTGGAGTATCTCCCAAGAGACCCAGTACTTC.

The gene calls are TRBV19 and TRBJ1-2; no clear D gene. The V and J ends lost 3 bases and 2 bases respectively, with 4 bases between them. This CDR3 is built from 12 residues. Germline V gene data show CDR1 as LNHDA and CDR2 as SQIVND (reference sequence). This CDR3 is CASSMRNYGYTF. Written as DNA, the CDR3 is TGTGCCAGTAGTATGCGAAACTATGGCTACACCTTC.

This rearrangement joins TRBV15 to TRBJ1-2; 7 positions agree with TRBD1. There are 18 residues in the CDR3. Germline V gene lookup returns CDR1 LNHNV and CDR2 YYDKDF (reference sequence). Trimming cost V 5 bases and J 1 base; bases outside gene matches: 16. For the CDR3, the DNA is TGTGCCACCAGCGGGGATCAGGGGGGCTTAAAATATAACTATGGCTACACCTTC. Amino acid sequence: CATSGDQGGLKYNYGYTF.

This sequence joins TRBV5-1 and TRBJ2-1; TRBD2 is a possible D gene (6 bases). This CDR3 is built from 16 residues. CDR1 is SGHRS, CDR2 YFSETQ, per germline. V was pared by 1 base and J by 7 bases, with 18 bases between. CDR3 nucleotide sequence: TGCGCCAGCAGCTTGTATCGGGGGACCTTCGGGAATGAGCAGTTCTTC. The encoded protein is CASSLYRGTFGNEQFF.

V gene TRBV6-4 combines with J gene TRBJ2-1, with 10 bases aligning to TRBD2. The trim removed 0 bases at V and 6 bases at J, leaving 2 bases unmatched. CDR1 and CDR2 from the germline V gene are MRHNA and SNTAGT. The CDR3 runs 15 residues. As DNA, the CDR3 is TGTGCCAGCAGTGACTCGAGCGGGGGGGCCAATGAGCAGTTCTTC. It is translated as CASSDSSGGANEQFF.